Listed below are T cell receptor beta chains from one sample, sequenced in a study of CD8 T cells in ankylosing spondylitis. TCRdb re-analysed the 5' RACE reads in MiXCR, keeping a single row per CDR3 protein. Of over 700,000 distinct CDR3 sequences listed, about 20% are singletons. Sequencing was performed on blood, either unsorted or a sorted T cell fraction (not recorded which). These receptors came from a male donor with ankylosing spondylitis. CDR3s include the opening cysteine and the closing phenylalanine or tryptophan. Each record gives: clone size, D gene, J gene, V gene, CDR3 DNA, CDR3 protein. The D gene is left open where the match is weak. A clone size is listed for some rows: how often the clone was seen (once, few, many), or a class if it is expanded.

abundance: many
d_gene: TRBD2
j_gene: TRBJ2-5
v_gene: TRBV20-1
CDR3nt: TGCAGTGCACCCAAAGGGACGGGGGGAAAGACCCAGTACTTC
CDR3aa: CSAPKGTGGKTQYF

abundance: NA
d_gene: TRBD1
j_gene: TRBJ1-6
v_gene: TRBV12-3/TRBV12-4
CDR3nt: TGTGCCAGCAGTACCGGACAGGTCTTTTCACCCCTCCACTTT
CDR3aa: CASSTGQVFSPLHF

abundance: few
d_gene: TRBD1
j_gene: TRBJ1-4
v_gene: TRBV6-5
CDR3nt: TGTGCCAGCAGTTACACGGGACAGGGAACAACTAATGAAAAACTGTTTTTT
CDR3aa: CASSYTGQGTTNEKLFF

abundance: few
d_gene: TRBD2
j_gene: TRBJ2-3
v_gene: TRBV4-3
CDR3nt: TGCGCCAGCAGCCAAGACGGAACTAGCGGGTACACAGATACGCAGTATTTT
CDR3aa: CASSQDGTSGYTDTQYF

abundance: few
d_gene: NA
j_gene: TRBJ2-1
v_gene: TRBV29-1
CDR3nt: TGCAGCGTTGAAGATTTCGGTCTGGCCGAGAGCTCCTACAATGAGCAGTTCTTC
CDR3aa: CSVEDFGLAESSYNEQFF

abundance: NA
d_gene: NA
j_gene: TRBJ1-6
v_gene: TRBV5-1
CDR3nt: TGCGCCAGCAGCTTCAGGGTCGCTTCACCCCTCCACTTT
CDR3aa: CASSFRVASPLHF

abundance: NA
d_gene: NA
j_gene: TRBJ2-1
v_gene: TRBV5-6
CDR3nt: TGTGCCAGCAGCTTGATACAGGCGTTTGAGCAGTTCTTC
CDR3aa: CASSLIQAFEQFF

abundance: few
d_gene: TRBD1
j_gene: TRBJ1-2
v_gene: TRBV5-6
CDR3nt: TGTGCCAGCAGCTTTCGACAGGGGGTAGGACAGTATGGCTACACCTTC
CDR3aa: CASSFRQGVGQYGYTF

abundance: few
d_gene: NA
j_gene: TRBJ2-3
v_gene: TRBV29-1
CDR3nt: TGCAGCGTTGATACCCCCGGGGTTGGGAGCACAGATACGCAGTATTTT
CDR3aa: CSVDTPGVGSTDTQYF

abundance: NA
d_gene: NA
j_gene: TRBJ2-7
v_gene: TRBV20-1
CDR3nt: TGCTGTGCTGAGGACAGCCGGCCCTACGAGCAGTACTTC
CDR3aa: CCAEDSRPYEQYF

abundance: NA
d_gene: TRBD2
j_gene: TRBJ2-5
v_gene: TRBV7-7
CDR3nt: TGTGCCAGCAGCTTAGGCTTTGCGGGGGGCCAAGAGACCCAGTACTTC
CDR3aa: CASSLGFAGGQETQYF

abundance: many
d_gene: NA
j_gene: TRBJ2-6
v_gene: TRBV12-3/TRBV12-4
CDR3nt: TGTGCCAGCAGTTTTACTGACTCTGGGGCCAACGTCCTGACTTTC
CDR3aa: CASSFTDSGANVLTF

abundance: few
d_gene: NA
j_gene: TRBJ2-5
v_gene: TRBV29-1
CDR3nt: TGCAGCGCGCCATGGCAGGCGAAAGAGACCCAGTACTTC
CDR3aa: CSAPWQAKETQYF

abundance: NA
d_gene: NA
j_gene: TRBJ1-2
v_gene: TRBV7-2
CDR3nt: TGTGCCAGCAGCTTAGACCCGGGACTCTTAAATGGCTACACCTTC
CDR3aa: CASSLDPGLLNGYTF

abundance: NA
d_gene: NA
j_gene: TRBJ1-1
v_gene: TRBV29-1
CDR3nt: TGCAGCGTCCACTCGAGAGGAGCTGAAGCTTTCTTT
CDR3aa: CSVHSRGAEAFF

abundance: few
d_gene: TRBD1
j_gene: TRBJ1-1
v_gene: TRBV9
CDR3nt: TGTGCCAGCAGCCCCGGACAGGTTGTGAACACTGAAGCTTTCTTT
CDR3aa: CASSPGQVVNTEAFF

abundance: few
d_gene: TRBD2
j_gene: TRBJ2-7
v_gene: TRBV20-1
CDR3nt: TGCAGTGTTCTAGCGGGGGGTCTCTACGAGCAGTACTTC
CDR3aa: CSVLAGGLYEQYF

abundance: NA
d_gene: NA
j_gene: TRBJ2-7
v_gene: TRBV7-9
CDR3nt: TGTGCCAGCAGCACAGAATGGACAGCCCACGAGCAGTACTTC
CDR3aa: CASSTEWTAHEQYF

abundance: few
d_gene: NA
j_gene: TRBJ1-4
v_gene: TRBV6-5
CDR3nt: TGTGCCAGCAGTTACTCTACAGGGAGGAACGAAAAACTGTTTTTT
CDR3aa: CASSYSTGRNEKLFF

abundance: few
d_gene: TRBD2
j_gene: TRBJ2-7
v_gene: TRBV5-1
CDR3nt: TGCGCCAGCAGCCCCCGGGGGGGCCGAGACGAGCAGTACTTC
CDR3aa: CASSPRGGRDEQYF

abundance: once
d_gene: NA
j_gene: TRBJ1-2
v_gene: TRBV7-9
CDR3nt: TGTGCCAGTGGGGAGGACGGCACTTATGGCTACACCTTC
CDR3aa: CASGEDGTYGYTF

abundance: few
d_gene: NA
j_gene: TRBJ1-6
v_gene: TRBV5-1
CDR3nt: TGCGCCAGCAGCTTTAGGGGGGGCGACTCACCCCTCCACTTT
CDR3aa: CASSFRGGDSPLHF